This T cell receptor (beta chain) is drawn from a study of shared clonotypes between healthy human individuals. At the level of the study: Researchers assigned three CD4 naive, three CD4 memory, two CD8 naive and one CD8 memory plate to each donor. Points from the study as a whole: Genetic and exposure-history diversity was limited by the few donors. Across a handful of donors, naive CD4 shared approximately 4.5%, naive CD8 approximately 3.5%, memory CD4 2% to 2.5%, memory CD8 under 0.5%.

Looked up from germline, CDR1 is SGHDT and CDR2 is YYEEEE. The CDR3 is 16 amino acids. V was clipped by 0 bases and J by 1 base, with 12 bases between them. A remark on this clone: Antigen specificity is unknown.

CD4+ cells underwent separation, giving CD45RA+ naive and CD45RA-negative memory subsets. Here immunoSEQ multiplex PCR was the method, and the copy in TCRdb shows in-frame clones only, minus some. The sample lists approximately 1.5 million clones; approximately 98.5% were seen once. The sequence came from a man younger than 45 in good health. The specimen sequenced was naive CD4+ T cells sorted from blood. Subset: CD45RA+ positively selected. The J gene is TRBJ2-3, the V gene TRBV5-6; TRBD1 is a possible D gene (6 bases). The DNA for the CDR3 is TGTGCCAGCAGCTTGGGCCCCCACAGGGGCACAGATACGCAGTATTTT. It specifies CASSLGPHRGTDTQYF. The full variable domain, rest sourced from reference TRBV5-6 and TRBJ2-3, is DAGVTQSPTHLIKTRGQQVTLRCSPKSGHDTVSWYQQALGQGPQFIFQYYEEEERQRGNFPDRFSGHQFPNYSSELNVNALLLGDSALYLCASSLGPHRGTDTQYFGPGTRLTVL.